The T cell receptor (beta chain) described here comes from a study of response to subunit inactivated influenza vaccine. TCRdb reprocessed the RT-PCR reads via MiXCR and lists one record per CDR3 protein. The data contain about 540,000 distinct CDR3 sequences, approximately 24% of them singletons. Study observations and caveats: That few new T cells are recruited by each seasonal influenza vaccination was the authors' suggestion.

Turning to this clonotype: Its cognate antigen is unknown.

V was trimmed by 5 bases and J by 3 bases, leaving 16 bases between them. The CDR3 extends over 15 amino acids. Per germline, CDR1 SGHAT and CDR2 FQDESV (reference sequence). In addition, the sample was reused for a study of T cells expressing NK-cell markers. That work adds: In generating TCR beta cDNA, 5'RACE template switching with UMIs was used. The sorts in several experiments were restricted to alpha-beta TCR T cells by an anti-gamma-delta TCR antibody.

The specimen comprised CD4+ T cells sorted from PBMCs, sampled 12 days after vaccination. The clonotype originates from a man in his forties or fifties who received an inactivated influenza vaccine. This rearrangement joins TRBV11-1 to TRBJ1-2, with D perhaps matching TRBD1 (5 bases). The CDR3 region is CASSPRQRSDYGYTF. For the CDR3, the DNA is TGTGCCAGCAGCCCAAGACAGCGCTCCGACTATGGCTACACCTTC.